Following are 30 T cell receptor beta chains from one sample sequenced in a study of blood T cell repertoires in COVID-19. Sequencing was performed with immunoSEQ multiplex PCR; in TCRdb, only in-frame clones are kept and a portion is missing. The sample consists of 500,000 to 600,000 clones, 85% to 90% of them appearing once. Material for sequencing was peripheral blood. The receptors stem from a woman between 50 and 59 years old with COVID-19, enrolled during active disease.

The chain recombines TRBV10-2 with TRBJ1-1, with 12 nucleotides matching TRBD1. Germline values: CDR1 WSHSY, CDR2 SAAADI. V was clipped by 5 bases and J by 6 bases; unmatched bases: 7. The CDR3 is 15 residues long. CDR3 sequence (DNA): TGCGCCAGCAGTACACGGGACAGGGGGCAAGCTGAAGCTTTCTTT. Protein sequence: CASSTRDRGQAEAFF.

Comments on this clone: This specimen includes other DNA sequences encoding the same CDR3. This chain joins TRBV10-3 and TRBJ2-2; TRBD2 is a possible D gene (5 bases). Trimming left V 0 bases short and J 3 bases short, with 5 bases between. This CDR3 is built from 14 residues. In germline, CDR1 is ENHRY, CDR2 SYGVKD. As DNA, the CDR3 is TGTGCCATCAGTGAGTCGCGGGACACCGGGGAGCTGTTTTTT. Amino acids: CAISESRDTGELFF.

The rearrangement joins TRBV9 to TRBJ2-2; D is ambiguous. V lost 0 bases, J lost 7 bases, and 10 bases lay in between. The CDR3 runs to 14 residues. Per germline, CDR1 SGDLS and CDR2 YYNGEE. The CDR3 bases are TGTGCCAGCAGCGTAGTACAAGATGTCGGGGAGCTGTTTTTT. This translates into CASSVVQDVGELFF.

This sequence joins TRBV9 and TRBJ2-7, with 7 nucleotides matching TRBD1. V dropped 0 bases and J dropped 7; count of bases not matched to a gene: 16. From germline, CDR1 is SGDLS and CDR2 YYNGEE. CDR3 length: 17 amino acids. CDR3 sequence (DNA): TGTGCCAGCAGCGTAGATTTGGGGAAGGGGGCTTCGGGGGAGCAGTACTTC. This gives the protein CASSVDLGKGASGEQYF.

Comment on this clone: The same CDR3 can be traced to other DNA sequences in this sample. The chain carries TRBV7-2 and TRBJ2-7, with TRBD1 matching over 8 bases. This CDR3 contains 12 residues. Germline lookup yields CDR1 SGHTA and CDR2 FQGNSA. V lost 3 bases to trimming and J lost 5 bases; unmatched junction nucleotides: 0. CDR3 DNA: TGTGCCAGCAGCTTGGACAGGGACGAGCAGTACTTC. The encoded protein is CASSLDRDEQYF.

The V gene is TRBV28, the J gene TRBJ1-1, with D hard to call. V lost 3 bases to trimming and J lost 8 bases, with 7 bases between them. The CDR3 spans 11 residues. Per germline, CDR1 MDHEN and CDR2 SYDVKM. In DNA, the CDR3 is TGTGCCAGCAGTTTTACGAGAGAAGCTTTCTTT. This gives the protein CASSFTREAFF.

CDR3 sequence (DNA): TGTGCCAGCAGCTTAGGGCAGATTAATGAAAAACTGTTTTTT. Translating gives CASSLGQINEKLFF. The genes are TRBV7-6 and TRBJ1-4; D ambiguous. Germline V lookup: CDR1 SGHVS, CDR2 FNYEAQ. This CDR3 has 14 residues. V gave up 1 base and J gave up 4 bases, with 7 bases separating them.

This chain joins TRBV11-2 and TRBJ2-2; 13 positions match TRBD2. Germline V CDR1 and CDR2: SGHAT, FQNNGV. Trimming removed 0 bases from V and 7 bases from J; junction bases left unmatched: 2. The CDR3 totals 16 residues. The CDR3 loop reads CASSLDGTSGVGELFF. In DNA, the CDR3 is TGTGCCAGCAGCTTAGATGGGACTAGCGGGGTCGGGGAGCTGTTTTTT.

The chain joins TRBV3-1 (or the pseudogene TRBV3-2) to TRBJ2-7, with unresolved D. CDR3 length: 14 residues. Germline V lookup: CDR1 LGHDT, CDR2 YNNKEL (reference sequence). V was pared by 0 bases and J by 0 bases, with 6 bases between. CDR3 sequence reads: CASSQESVSYEQYF. In DNA form, the CDR3 reads TGTGCCAGCAGCCAAGAGTCAGTCTCCTACGAGCAGTACTTC.

The rearrangement uses TRBV24-1 and TRBJ1-2; 11 nucleotides align to TRBD1. Trimming at V came to 2 bases and at J to 3 bases, leaving 1 base not matched to a gene. The CDR3 has 15 amino acids. Per the germline V gene, CDR1 is KGHDR and CDR2 is SFDVKD. CDR3 nucleotide sequence: TGTGCCACCAGTGATTCGGGACAGGGGGACTATGGCTACACCTTC. Its protein is CATSDSGQGDYGYTF.

The chain joins TRBV13 to TRBJ2-2; a possible D gene is TRBD1 (6 bases). Germline assignment: CDR1 PRHDT and CDR2 FYEKMQ (reference sequence). Deletions cut 6 bases from V and 6 bases from J, with 17 bases between. The CDR3 extends over 15 amino acids. CDR3 sequence reads: CASRAPQGRAGELFF. The CDR3, as DNA: TGTGCCAGCAGAGCGCCACAGGGTCGAGCCGGGGAGCTGTTTTTT.

The chain carries TRBV6-6 and TRBJ1-5; 11 bases match TRBD1. CDR1 MNHNY and CDR2 SVGAGI come from the germline V gene (reference sequence). The CDR3 is 17 residues long. J was trimmed by 3 bases and V by 5 bases; bases with no gene match: 9. The CDR3 coding sequence is TGTGCCAGCAGTCCGGGGACAGGGGGGCGTTTCAATCAGCCCCAGCATTTT. Translation: CASSPGTGGRFNQPQHF.

V and J are TRBV20-1 and TRBJ2-2; D call uncertain. The CDR3 runs to 11 residues. Germline V gene data show CDR1 as DFQATT and CDR2 as SNEGSKA (reference sequence). Trimming stripped 6 bases from V and 10 bases from J, with 12 bases between. The chain's CDR3 is CSAQAHEELFF. The CDR3 bases are TGCAGTGCCCAGGCCCACGAGGAGCTGTTTTTT.

The rearrangement joins TRBV27 to TRBJ1-2, with D possibly matching TRBD1 (5 bases). This CDR3 region has 13 residues. From germline, CDR1 is MNHEY and CDR2 SMNVEV (reference sequence). V gave up 5 bases and J gave up 4 bases, with 11 bases separating them. The CDR3 DNA reads TGTGCCAGCAGTGACCAGGGATCCTATGGCTACACCTTC. Its translation: CASSDQGSYGYTF.

This chain joins TRBV5-4 and TRBJ2-7; D might be TRBD1 (5 bases). Germline CDR1 and CDR2: SGHNT and YYREEE (reference sequence). V was trimmed by 0 bases and J by 5 bases, leaving 12 bases between them. The length of the CDR3 is 14 residues. The CDR3 here is CASSLAQGRDEQYF. Written as DNA, the CDR3 is TGTGCCAGCAGCTTGGCCCAGGGTAGAGACGAGCAGTACTTC.

This chain uses TRBV30 with TRBJ2-3; D might be TRBD2 (5 bases). CDR1 is GTSNPN, CDR2 SVGIG, per germline (reference sequence). This CDR3 contains 15 residues. Trimming removed 0 bases at V and 4 bases at J, with 14 bases between. CDR3 DNA: TGTGCCTGGAGTGTAAATCCCGGCGGGTCAGATACGCAGTATTTT. Translated, it gives CAWSVNPGGSDTQYF.

This chain connects TRBV30 to TRBJ1-1; D not certain. Trimming took 0 bases from V and 6 from J, leaving 11 bases between them. CDR3 length: 13 residues. The germline V gene encodes CDR1 GTSNPN and CDR2 SVGIG (reference sequence). DNA for the CDR3: TGTGCCTGGAGTGTAACTGAGTGGTCTGAAGCTTTCTTT. It is translated as CAWSVTEWSEAFF.

This clone has a single count. This chain uses TRBV10-1 with TRBJ2-3; D is possibly TRBD1 (6 bases). This CDR3 region has 15 residues. In germline, CDR1 is WNHNN, CDR2 SYGVQD (reference sequence). V was cut by 2 bases and J by 2 bases, with 11 bases left in between. CDR3 amino acids: CASSERDKPTDTQYF. CDR3 bases: TGCGCCAGCAGTGAGCGGGACAAGCCCACAGATACGCAGTATTTT.

The J gene is TRBJ1-4, the V gene TRBV29-1; D gene ambiguous. The CDR3 extends over 13 amino acids. V lost 5 bases and J 5 bases, leaving 12 bases between the germline ends. CDR1 and CDR2 (germline): SQVTM, ANQGSEA. CDR3 sequence reads: CSVHPTGNEKLFF. DNA of the CDR3: TGCAGCGTTCACCCAACCGGGAATGAAAAACTGTTTTTT.

The genes are TRBV5-1 and TRBJ1-2, with D uncertain. The length of the CDR3 is 15 residues. V gave up 4 bases and J gave up 0 bases, with 13 bases separating them. CDR1 and CDR2 from the germline V gene are SGHRS and YFSETQ. CDR3 nucleotides: TGCGCCAGCAGCCCATACAGAGATTCTAACTATGGCTACACCTTC. Protein product: CASSPYRDSNYGYTF.

This sequence joins TRBV27 and TRBJ1-4, with D tentatively TRBD1 (5 bases). The CDR3 runs to 15 residues. Trimming took off 0 bases at V and 5 bases at J, with 10 bases between the two ends. The germline V gene has CDR1 MNHEY and CDR2 SMNVEV (reference sequence). The CDR3 DNA reads as TGTGCCAGCAGTTTATCTCCAGGGATAAATGAAAAACTGTTTTTT. Its translation: CASSLSPGINEKLFF. Variable domain in full (rest from reference TRBV27 and TRBJ1-4): EAQVTQNPRYLITVTGKKLTVTCSQNMNHEYMSWYRQDPGLGLRQIYYSMNVEVTDKGDVPEGYKVSRKEKRNFPLILESPSPNQTSLYFCASSLSPGINEKLFFGSGTQLSVL.

V gene TRBV19 combines with J gene TRBJ1-6; 8 bases map to TRBD1. The CDR3 length is 13 residues. J gave up 8 bases and V 8 bases, and 5 bases lay outside the gene matches. The germline gives CDR1 LNHDA, CDR2 SQIVND (reference sequence). The CDR3 DNA reads as TGTGCCAGTTCTGGACAGGGAGATTCACCCCTCCACTTT. Translated: CASSGQGDSPLHF.

The chain couples TRBV28 to TRBJ2-2; 8 bases match TRBD1. V trimming: 5 bases; J trimming: 6 bases; junction bases outside the gene matches: 5. Germline V gene data show CDR1 as MDHEN and CDR2 as SYDVKM. The CDR3 runs 14 residues. The DNA of the CDR3 is TGTGCCAGCAGTCGGACAGGGCACGCCGGGGAGCTGTTTTTT. The encoded protein is CASSRTGHAGELFF.

This clone was counted only a few times. The V and J genes are TRBV2 and TRBJ1-1, with a possible D match to TRBD1 (5 bases). Trimming shortened V by 7 bases and J by 0 bases, and 12 bases separated the two germline ends. Germline-derived CDR1 and CDR2 are SNHLY and FYNNEI. This CDR3 region has 14 residues. The CDR3 protein is CASKAGYMNTEAFF. DNA of the CDR3: TGTGCCAGCAAGGCAGGGTACATGAACACTGAAGCTTTCTTT.

This sequence joins TRBV15 and TRBJ2-1; the match to TRBD2 covers 12 bases. The V gene's germline CDR1 is LNHNV and CDR2 YYDKDF (reference sequence). The J segment lost 7 bases and the V segment lost 1 base, leaving 11 bases of the junction unmatched. The CDR3 sequence is 18 residues long. The DNA of the CDR3 is TGTGCCACCAGCAGAGGACCTAGCGGGGGGGCATTTATGAATGAGCAGTTCTTC. Its protein product is CATSRGPSGGAFMNEQFF.

This clone came up once. For the CDR3, the DNA is TGTGCCAGCTCACCCAGCCAAGCGGGGGCCGGTACGCAGTATTTT. Its translation is CASSPSQAGAGTQYF. V is TRBV18 and J is TRBJ2-3, with 8 bases matching TRBD2. Unmatched junction bases numbered 10, after V lost 3 bases and J lost 8 bases. This CDR3 has 15 amino acids. Germline V gene data show CDR1 as KGHSH and CDR2 as LQKENI.

This chain uses TRBV11-3 with TRBJ2-3, with 7 bases lining up with TRBD2. This CDR3 spans 17 amino acids. The J segment lost 4 bases and the V segment lost 5 bases, leaving 15 bases of the junction unmatched. The germline gives CDR1 SGHNT, CDR2 YENEEA. CDR3 amino acids: CASSLHLDIAGADTQYF. As DNA, the CDR3 is TGTGCCAGCAGCCTTCATTTGGACATCGCGGGAGCAGATACGCAGTATTTT. Full variable domain (outside the CDR3, taken from reference TRBV11-3 and TRBJ2-3): EAGVVQSPRYKIIEKKQPVAFWCNPISGHNTLYWYLQNLGQGPELLIRYENEEAVDDSQLPKDRFSAERLKGVDSTLKIQPAELGDSAVYLCASSLHLDIAGADTQYFGPGTRLTVL.

The gene calls are TRBV5-1 and TRBJ1-1; tentative D call: TRBD1 (5 bases). The V end lost 4 bases, the J end lost 2 bases, and 18 bases lay between the germline ends. The CDR3 is 16 residues long. Per germline, CDR1 SGHRS and CDR2 YFSETQ. CDR3 DNA sequence: TGCGCCAGCAGCACAACCGGGACTGGAGGTAACACTGAAGCTTTCTTT. It encodes CASSTTGTGGNTEAFF.

The chain couples TRBV4-2 to TRBJ2-3; maybe TRBD2 (6 bases). The CDR3 has 16 residues. Trimming shortened V by 0 bases and J by 1 base, and 11 bases separated the two germline ends. Looked up from germline, CDR1 is LGHNA and CDR2 is YNFKEQ. The chain's CDR3 is CASSQDHPGGTDTQYF. CDR3 bases: TGTGCCAGCAGCCAAGATCACCCGGGGGGCACAGATACGCAGTATTTT.

The rearrangement uses TRBV27 and TRBJ2-3; D not resolved. CDR3 size: 14 residues. Germline CDR1 is MNHEY and CDR2 is SMNVEV (reference sequence). Trimming pared 8 bases from V and 4 bases from J, leaving 16 bases between. CDR3 bases: TGTGCCAGCGTGTCGACTCTTGGGTCAGATACGCAGTATTTT. Protein sequence: CASVSTLGSDTQYF.